This is a list of T cell receptor beta chains from one sample in a study of T cell responses to AZD1222 COVID-19 vaccine. The assay was immunoSEQ multiplex PCR, and TCRdb's table has in-frame clones only and misses some. The sample carries around 100,000 clones, around 82% recorded once. The sample was peripheral blood, taken on day 0 of AZD1222 vaccination. The receptor set was obtained from an adult in good health. The CDR3 runs from the conserved cysteine through the conserved F or W. D genes are given only for firm matches. Where a row states a size, it is once, few, many or the class of an expanded clone; other rows omit it.

few TRBJ1-1 NA TRBV6-5 TGTGCCAGCAGTTTCTCCGCGAACACTGAAGCTTTCTTT CASSFSANTEAFF
NA TRBJ2-1 NA TRBV28 TGTGCCAGCAGTATAATCTACAATGAGCAGTTCTTC CASSIIYNEQFF
NA TRBJ1-1 TRBD1 TRBV4-2 TGTGCCAGCAGCCAAGTACCGGGACAGGGGGCCCCTGAAGCTTTCTTT CASSQVPGQGAPEAFF
NA TRBJ2-1 TRBD2 TRBV5-1 TGCGCCAGCAGCTTGGCTCTAGCGGGGGGAAATGAGCAGTTCTTC CASSLALAGGNEQFF
NA TRBJ2-7 NA TRBV28 TGTGCCAGCAGTTTAGGTACCTACGAGCAGTACTTC CASSLGTYEQYF
NA TRBJ1-4 NA TRBV6-2/TRBV6-3 TGTGCCAGCAGTTACCAAGTAGAGTCGGAAAAACTGTTTTTT CASSYQVESEKLFF
NA TRBJ2-1 TRBD1 TRBV11-3 TGTGCCAGCAGCTTATCCAGGGGGCAATCCTACAATGAGCAGTTCTTC CASSLSRGQSYNEQFF
NA TRBJ1-3 NA TRBV7-3 TGTGCCAGCAGCGTCGGGTCCGGAAACACCATATATTTT CASSVGSGNTIYF
few TRBJ2-3 TRBD1 TRBV7-8 TGTGCCAGCAGCTCCGACGAGTGGGACAGACTACTATCGAGCACAGATACGCAGTATTTT CASSSDEWDRLLSSTDTQYF
few TRBJ2-7 TRBD1 TRBV19 TGTGCCAGTAGTTCCTTGCAGGGGGCCTCCTACGAGCAGTACTTC CASSSLQGASYEQYF
NA TRBJ1-2 TRBD1 TRBV7-2 TGTGCCAGCAGCTTAGTGGGCGCCAGGGGGGCGGGTGGCTACACCTTC CASSLVGARGAGGYTF
few TRBJ2-6 NA TRBV6-2/TRBV6-3 TGTGCCAGCAGTAAGGACTCTGGGGCCAACGTCCTGACTTTC CASSKDSGANVLTF
NA TRBJ2-3 NA TRBV5-1 TGCGCCAGCAGCCGGGAGGGCGGACAGGGAAGCACAGATACGCAGTATTTT CASSREGGQGSTDTQYF
NA TRBJ2-1 NA TRBV7-3 TGTGCCAGCAGCTTAAGTCTATACAATGAGCAGTTCTTC CASSLSLYNEQFF
few TRBJ2-1 NA TRBV4-2 TGTGCCAGCAGCCAAGGGACGGGGGATCTCGGGAATGAGCAGTTCTTC CASSQGTGDLGNEQFF
NA TRBJ1-6 TRBD1 TRBV5-1 TGCGCCAGCAGAACGGGACAGATTAATTCACCCCTCCACTTT CASRTGQINSPLHF
few TRBJ1-6 TRBD1 TRBV7-6 TGTGCCAGCAGCTTCGGGACAGGGGTTAATTCACCCCTCCACTTT CASSFGTGVNSPLHF
NA TRBJ1-4 NA TRBV5-8 TGTGCCAGCAGCTTGGCGGGGGCCTATAATGAAAAACTGTTTTTT CASSLAGAYNEKLFF
once TRBJ1-6 NA TRBV6-5 TGTGCCAGCAGTTACTCGTCAGCCAACAATCCACCCCTCCACTTT CASSYSSANNPPLHF
NA TRBJ2-1 TRBD2 TRBV29-1 TGCAGCGTTGAAGGAGCGGGAGCGCCAAAGTCCTACAATGAGCAGTTCTTC CSVEGAGAPKSYNEQFF
NA TRBJ1-1 TRBD1 TRBV6-2/TRBV6-3 TGTGCCAGCAGTTACTCGAGAAGGGGGCATTTGAACACTGAAGCTTTCTTT CASSYSRRGHLNTEAFF
NA TRBJ2-7 NA TRBV5-4 TGTGCCAGCAGCTTGCGAGACAGTCGCTACGAGCAGTACTTC CASSLRDSRYEQYF
NA TRBJ1-2 NA TRBV19 TGTGCCAGTAGTATTGGCCGGATCGGCTACACCTTC CASSIGRIGYTF
NA TRBJ2-3 NA TRBV12-3/TRBV12-4 TGTGCCAGCGGGCAGGGCGGAGATACGCAGTATTTT CASGQGGDTQYF
NA TRBJ2-2 NA TRBV9 TGTGCCAGCAGCGGAAGGGAATTCGACGGGGAGCTGTTTTTT CASSGREFDGELFF
NA TRBJ1-2 NA TRBV19 TGTGCCAGTAGTATTCGACAGTTGTATGGCTACACCTTC CASSIRQLYGYTF
once TRBJ2-7 TRBD1 TRBV5-1 TGCGCCAGCAGCTATCTGGGACAGGGGCCTCCCTACGAGCAGTACTTC CASSYLGQGPPYEQYF
NA TRBJ2-5 NA TRBV4-2 TGTGCCAGCAGCCAAGTGGGCGGGAAAGAGACCCAGTACTTC CASSQVGGKETQYF
NA TRBJ2-1 NA TRBV7-9 TGTGCCAGCAGCTTACAAGAGCTAGAAACCCTAAATGAGCAGTTCTTC CASSLQELETLNEQFF
NA TRBJ1-6 TRBD1 TRBV28 TGTGCCAGCAGAACCGAGCAGGGGGCGAATTCACCCCTCCACTTT CASRTEQGANSPLHF
NA TRBJ2-2 NA TRBV5-6 TGTGCCAGCAGACGGAACACCGGGGAGCTGTTTTTT CASRRNTGELFF
few TRBJ2-7 TRBD1 TRBV7-2 TGTGCCAGCAGCTCCGATCCCGGGACAGGGGGCTACGAGCAGTACTTC CASSSDPGTGGYEQYF
few TRBJ2-6 NA TRBV5-5 TGTGCCAGCAGCTTGGGCGGCATCCTGGCGGCCGGGGCCAACGTCCTGACTTTC CASSLGGILAAGANVLTF
once TRBJ2-1 NA TRBV28 TGTGCCAGCAGTTACGCGTCTGGTTACAATGAGCAGTTCTTC CASSYASGYNEQFF
NA TRBJ1-5 NA TRBV6-6 TGTGCCAGCAGAGGAGGGGGGGGTCAGCCCCAGCATTTT CASRGGGGQPQHF
NA TRBJ2-2 NA TRBV7-2 TGTGCCAGCGGGACCAGGGCCCCCGGGGAGCTGTTTTTT CASGTRAPGELFF
few TRBJ2-7 TRBD2 TRBV27 TGTGCCAGCAGTTTATCGGGCAGAACTAGCGGGAGGGCGGGCGAGCAGTACTTC CASSLSGRTSGRAGEQYF
NA TRBJ1-2 TRBD1 TRBV28 TGTGCCAGCAGTTCGGGACAGGGGATAATCTATGGCTACACCTTC CASSSGQGIIYGYTF
NA TRBJ2-1 TRBD1 TRBV6-1 TGTGCCAGCAGTGAGGAGACAGGGGGCTACAATGAGCAGTTCTTC CASSEETGGYNEQFF
NA TRBJ1-5 NA TRBV7-2 TGTGCCAGCAGTCCAGACAGTAATAGCAATCAGCCCCAGCATTTT CASSPDSNSNQPQHF
medium-sized TRBJ2-5 TRBD2 TRBV5-1 TGCGCCAGCAGTTGGGGGACTAGCGGGGGTACGAGGGAGACCCAGTACTTC CASSWGTSGGTRETQYF
many TRBJ1-2 TRBD1 TRBV3-1/TRBV3-2 TGTGCCAGCAGCCAACGGACAGGTAGCTATGGCTACACCTTC CASSQRTGSYGYTF
NA TRBJ1-3 NA TRBV7-2 TGTGCCAGCAGCTTGAGGGACGGGGGCTCTGGAAACACCATATATTTT CASSLRDGGSGNTIYF
NA TRBJ1-6 NA TRBV12-3/TRBV12-4 TGTGCCAGCAAGGGGGAAGGGTCACCCCTCCACTTT CASKGEGSPLHF
NA TRBJ1-2 TRBD1 TRBV9 TGTGCCAGCAGCGCCGGGACAGGGAGTTATGGCTACACCTTC CASSAGTGSYGYTF
NA TRBJ2-5 TRBD1 TRBV6-4 TGTGCCAGCAGTGAGGGGACAGGGGGTCGGGAGACCCAGTACTTC CASSEGTGGRETQYF
few TRBJ2-2 NA TRBV5-1 TGCGCCAGCAGCTTGGGACAGTACAACACCGGGGAGCTGTTTTTT CASSLGQYNTGELFF
NA TRBJ1-2 NA TRBV5-8 TGTGCCAGCACCTTGCAGGGGAACTATGGCTACACCTTC CASTLQGNYGYTF
NA TRBJ2-2 TRBD2 TRBV3-1/TRBV3-2 TGTGCCAGCAGCCAAGTAATTAGCGGGGACAACACCGGGGAGCTGTTTTTT CASSQVISGDNTGELFF
few TRBJ2-1 NA TRBV7-2 TGTGCCAGCAGCTTCGAGACTAGTTCCAATGAGCAGTTCTTC CASSFETSSNEQFF
NA TRBJ1-6 NA TRBV9 TGTGCCAGCAGCGTGGGGAGCCGGTTCGGTGAACGGTCACCCCTCCACTTT CASSVGSRFGERSPLHF
few TRBJ1-1 TRBD1 TRBV15 TGTGCCACCAGCAGAGGATCCAGGGGGCTGAACACTGAAGCTTTCTTT CATSRGSRGLNTEAFF
NA TRBJ1-4 NA TRBV7-2 TGTGCCAGCAGCTTACGGGGTTATGGTTCCGAAAAACTGTTTTTT CASSLRGYGSEKLFF
NA TRBJ2-1 NA TRBV6-6 TGTGCCAGCAGTTACCACGGGACTGACGTTAATGAGCAGTTCTTC CASSYHGTDVNEQFF